These 20 T cell receptor beta chains originate from one sample sequenced in a study of blood T cell repertoires in COVID-19. Profiling relied on immunoSEQ multiplex PCR, and the TCRdb table lists in-frame clones only, not all of them. The sample lists under 150,000 clones; approximately 90% were seen once. Sequencing was carried out using peripheral blood. The receptors originated from a man between 50 and 59 years old with acute or convalescent COVID-19.

In nucleotides, the CDR3 is TGTGCCAGCAGCTGGGGCGCCGAAAATGAGCAGTTCTTC. Amino acid sequence: CASSWGAENEQFF. V and J are TRBV7-9 and TRBJ2-1; TRBD1 is a possible D gene (5 bases). From germline, CDR1 is SEHNR and CDR2 FQNEAQ (reference sequence). The V and J ends lost 4 bases and 7 bases respectively, with 11 bases between them. This CDR3 region has 13 residues.

The chain is built from TRBV7-6 and TRBJ2-5; 12 positions match TRBD2. Germline values: CDR1 SGHVS, CDR2 FNYEAQ. V lost 5 bases and J lost 4; bases outside the gene matches: 14. The CDR3 has 18 amino acids. CDR3 nucleotides: TGTGCCAGCAGCCAAGGTCAGCTAGCGGGAGGGCTCAGAGAGACCCAGTACTTC. This codes for CASSQGQLAGGLRETQYF.

V gene TRBV5-1 combines with J gene TRBJ1-2; D may be TRBD1 (6 bases). Germline V gene lookup returns CDR1 SGHRS and CDR2 YFSETQ. The CDR3 is 13 amino acids. Trimming took 4 bases from V and 4 from J, leaving 11 bases between them. The DNA of the CDR3 is TGCGCCAGCAGCCCCTCGGACAGCTATGGCTACACCTTC. Protein: CASSPSDSYGYTF.

The gene calls are TRBV1 and TRBJ1-2; TRBD1, the table's D call, lacks a check against the DNA. TRBV1 is designated a pseudogene. This CDR3 is built from 15 residues. The DNA for the CDR3 is TGCACCAGCAGCCAAGGACAGGGGGTTGACTATGGCTACACCTTC. It yields the protein CTSSQGQGVDYGYTF.

The chain is built from TRBV5-1 and TRBJ1-2; maybe TRBD1 (5 bases). CDR1 is SGHRS, CDR2 YFSETQ, per germline. The CDR3 has 17 amino acids. Trimming stripped 2 bases from V and 3 bases from J, with 20 bases between. CDR3 nucleotides: TGCGCCAGCAGCTTCAACTTCTTGGAGGGGTATGACTATGGCTACACCTTC. This translates into CASSFNFLEGYDYGYTF.

V gene TRBV27 combines with J gene TRBJ1-6; TRBD1 aligns across 9 bases. Germline V gives CDR1 MNHEY, CDR2 SMNVEV (reference sequence). The V segment lost 2 bases and the J segment 14 bases; nucleotides outside the gene matches: 4. This CDR3 is built from 13 residues. The CDR3: CASSLTTGGTLHF. In nucleotides, the CDR3 is TGTGCCAGCAGTTTAACGACAGGGGGAACCCTCCACTTT.

This clone was seen only once. The chain carries TRBV10-3 and TRBJ1-2; no definite D call. CDR1 is ENHRY, CDR2 SYGVKD, per germline. Deletions cut 0 bases from V and 5 bases from J, with 7 bases between. The CDR3 sequence is 13 residues long. This CDR3 reads CAISESSFYGYTF. The CDR3, as DNA: TGTGCCATCAGTGAGTCGAGTTTTTATGGCTACACCTTC.

The chain is built from TRBV28 and TRBJ1-4; weak D call: TRBD1 (5 bases). The CDR3 spans 15 residues. Germline-derived CDR1 and CDR2 are MDHEN and SYDVKM. V lost 7 bases and J 8 bases, leaving 20 bases between the germline ends. The CDR3, as DNA: TGTGCCAGCACGGGCCACGGGGGTGTAACAGAAAAACTGTTTTTT. It translates to CASTGHGGVTEKLFF.

The chain carries TRBV6-1 and TRBJ1-2; maybe TRBD1 (6 bases). CDR1 MNHNS and CDR2 SASEGT come from the germline V gene. Trimming cost V 3 bases and J 6 bases, with 11 bases left between them. The CDR3 has 13 amino acids. This chain's CDR3 is CASSDLQGNGYTF. Written as DNA, the CDR3 is TGTGCCAGCAGTGATCTACAGGGAAATGGCTACACCTTC.

The V call is TRBV4-1, the J call TRBJ2-7; the match to TRBD2 covers 11 bases. The germline V gene encodes CDR1 MGHRA and CDR2 YSYEKL. V was pared by 0 bases and J by 10 bases, with 11 bases of the junction left unmatched. The CDR3 sequence is 16 residues long. CDR3 nucleotides: TGCGCCAGCAGCCAAGACCCGGCTAGCGGGAGGACGCGTCAGTACTTC. It specifies CASSQDPASGRTRQYF.

J is TRBJ2-1 and V is TRBV4-1, with 7 bases that match TRBD2. CDR1 is MGHRA, CDR2 YSYEKL, per germline. The CDR3 is 16 residues long. The V and J ends lost 4 bases and 0 bases, in that order; junction bases with no gene match: 6. The CDR3 coding sequence is TGCGCCAGCAGCCCCCCCCTAGCGGTCTCCTACAATGAGCAGTTCTTC. It is translated as CASSPPLAVSYNEQFF.

This clone occurred once. The chain links TRBV7-7 to TRBJ2-2; 8 nucleotides line up with TRBD2. The CDR3 is 15 residues long. Germline V gene lookup returns CDR1 SSHAT and CDR2 FNYEAQ (reference sequence). The V segment lost 8 bases and the J segment 4 bases; nucleotides outside the gene matches: 9. The CDR3 region is CASREGSAGTGELFF. CDR3 coding DNA: TGTGCCAGCCGGGAGGGAAGCGCGGGCACCGGGGAGCTGTTTTTT.

This chain links TRBV10-3 with TRBJ2-1; 8 nucleotides align to TRBD2. Germline CDR1 is ENHRY and CDR2 is SYGVKD. The CDR3 is made up of 16 amino acids. With 3 bases clipped from V and 3 bases from J, the junction kept 7 bases outside the gene matches. The CDR3 DNA follows: TGTGCCATCAGTGACCCAAAACTAGCGGACTACAATGAGCAGTTCTTC. Translating gives CAISDPKLADYNEQFF.

The V and J genes are TRBV12-2 and TRBJ2-1; the table's D call of TRBD2 was not tested on the DNA. TRBV12-2 is reported as a pseudogene. This CDR3 region has 23 residues. In DNA form, the CDR3 reads TGTGCAAGTCGCTTAGCGATTAGGACTAGCGGGAGGTCCCCGACGAGCTCCTACAATGAGCAGTTCTTC. Its protein is CASRLAIRTSGRSPTSSYNEQFF.

This clone was seen only once. V is TRBV10-1 and J is TRBJ2-3, with a tentative D call TRBD2 (5 bases). The V and J ends lost 7 bases and 1 base respectively, with 18 bases between them. This CDR3 contains 16 residues. CDR1 is WNHNN and CDR2 is SYGVQD in the germline V gene (reference sequence). Here the CDR3 DNA reads TGCGCCAGCACCAAGGAGGCGGCGGTGGGCACAGATACGCAGTATTTT. Protein sequence: CASTKEAAVGTDTQYF.

The chain couples TRBV24-1 to TRBJ2-2; 14 bases fit TRBD2. Trimming at V came to 3 bases and at J to 6 bases, leaving 5 bases not matched to a gene. This CDR3 region has 17 residues. CDR1 and CDR2 from the germline V gene are KGHDR and SFDVKD. The CDR3: CATSDPLGLAGAGELFF. For the CDR3, the DNA is TGTGCCACCAGTGATCCACTGGGACTAGCGGGAGCCGGGGAGCTGTTTTTT.

This chain connects TRBV18 to TRBJ1-2, with 8 bases lining up with TRBD1. Germline CDR1 reads KGHSH; CDR2 reads LQKENI. The CDR3 sequence is 13 residues long. J lost 3 bases, V lost 6 bases, and 3 bases had no gene match. CDR3 in amino acids: CASSLQGDYGYTF. CDR3 in DNA: TGTGCCAGCTCGCTACAGGGGGACTATGGCTACACCTTC.

The chain combines TRBV11-2 with TRBJ2-2; 8 bases are shared with TRBD2. CDR1 is SGHAT, CDR2 FQNNGV, per germline. The CDR3 has 13 amino acids. Written as DNA, the CDR3 is TGTCAAACCGGGAGGGGAGCAACCGGGGAGCTGTTTTTT. It specifies CQTGRGATGELFF.

This rearrangement joins TRBV19 to TRBJ2-7; 8 bases fit TRBD2. Looked up from germline, CDR1 is LNHDA and CDR2 is SQIVND (reference sequence). V trimming: 3 bases; J trimming: 5 bases; junction bases outside the gene matches: 15. The CDR3 is made up of 17 amino acids. The CDR3 here is CASSIFFASGSSHEQYF. CDR3 DNA sequence: TGTGCCAGTAGTATTTTCTTCGCCAGCGGGAGTTCCCACGAGCAGTACTTC.

The chain employs TRBV4-3 and TRBJ2-3; TRBD1 might be the D (6 bases). Trimming shortened V by 1 base and J by 0 bases, and 8 bases separated the two germline ends. This CDR3 contains 15 residues. The germline V gene encodes CDR1 LGHNA and CDR2 YSLEER. The CDR3: CASSQGTASTDTQYF. The CDR3 bases are TGCGCCAGCAGCCAAGGGACAGCGAGCACAGATACGCAGTATTTT.